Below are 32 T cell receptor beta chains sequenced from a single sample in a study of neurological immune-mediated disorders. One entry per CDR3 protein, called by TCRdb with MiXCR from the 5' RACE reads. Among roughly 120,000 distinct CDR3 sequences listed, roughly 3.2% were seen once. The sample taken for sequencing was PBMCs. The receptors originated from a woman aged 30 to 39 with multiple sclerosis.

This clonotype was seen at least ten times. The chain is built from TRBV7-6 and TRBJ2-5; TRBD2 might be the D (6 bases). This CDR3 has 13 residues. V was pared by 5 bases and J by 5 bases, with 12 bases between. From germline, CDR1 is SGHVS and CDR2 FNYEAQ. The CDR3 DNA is TGTGCCAGCAGCGCAATTGGGGGGGAGACCCAGTACTTC. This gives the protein CASSAIGGETQYF. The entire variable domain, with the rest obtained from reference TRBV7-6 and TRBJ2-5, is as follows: GAGVSQSPRYKVTKRGQDVALRCDPISGHVSLYWYRQALGQGPEFLTYFNYEAQQDKSGLPNDRFSAERPEGSISTLTIQRTEQRDSAMYRCASSAIGGETQYFGPGTRLLVL.

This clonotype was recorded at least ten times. CDR3 in amino acids: CSGAGLAENYNEQFF. The CDR3 nucleotides read TGCAGTGGGGCCGGACTAGCGGAGAACTACAATGAGCAGTTCTTC. The chain has TRBV20-1 and TRBJ2-1, with TRBD2 identical over 10 bases. V dropped 7 bases and J dropped 3; count of bases not matched to a gene: 9. Germline V gives CDR1 DFQATT, CDR2 SNEGSKA (reference sequence). This CDR3 region has 15 residues.

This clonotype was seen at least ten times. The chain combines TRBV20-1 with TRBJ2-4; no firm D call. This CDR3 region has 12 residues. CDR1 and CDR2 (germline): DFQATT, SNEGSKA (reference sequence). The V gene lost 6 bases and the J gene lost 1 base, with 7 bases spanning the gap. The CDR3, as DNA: TGCAGTGCCGACATTGCCAAAAACATTCAGTACTTC. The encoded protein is CSADIAKNIQYF.

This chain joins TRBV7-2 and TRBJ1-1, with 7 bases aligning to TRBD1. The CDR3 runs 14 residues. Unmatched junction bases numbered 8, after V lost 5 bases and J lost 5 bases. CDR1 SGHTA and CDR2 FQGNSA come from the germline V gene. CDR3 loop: CASSRQSDRTEAFF. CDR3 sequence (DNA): TGTGCCAGCAGCCGTCAATCGGACAGGACTGAAGCTTTCTTT.

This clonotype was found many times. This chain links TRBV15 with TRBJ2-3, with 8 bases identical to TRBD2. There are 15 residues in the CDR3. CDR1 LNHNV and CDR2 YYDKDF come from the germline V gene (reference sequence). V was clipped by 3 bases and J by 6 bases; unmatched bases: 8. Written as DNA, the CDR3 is TGTGCCACCAGCAGGGGGGCGGGGGGTAGGGATACGCAGTATTTT. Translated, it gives CATSRGAGGRDTQYF.

This CDR3 reads CSAGPGGAPYNEQFF. DNA of the CDR3: TGCAGTGCGGGCCCAGGGGGGGCCCCCTACAATGAGCAGTTCTTC. The V call is TRBV20-1, the J call TRBJ2-1, with D perhaps TRBD1 or TRBD2 (7 bases each). The CDR3 covers 15 residues. Germline V gene sequence: CDR1 DFQATT, CDR2 SNEGSKA (reference sequence). Trimming removed 6 bases from V and 2 bases from J, with 17 bases in between.

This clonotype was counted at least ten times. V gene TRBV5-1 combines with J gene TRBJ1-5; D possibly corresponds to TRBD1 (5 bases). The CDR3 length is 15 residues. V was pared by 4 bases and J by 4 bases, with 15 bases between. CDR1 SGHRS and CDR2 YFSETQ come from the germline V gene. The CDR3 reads CASSASGTRNQPQHF. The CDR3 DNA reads TGCGCCAGCAGCGCCTCCGGGACTCGGAATCAGCCCCAGCATTTT. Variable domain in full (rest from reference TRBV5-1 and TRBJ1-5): KAGVTQTPRYLIKTRGQQVTLSCSPISGHRSVSWYQQTPGQGLQFLFEYFSETQRNKGNFPGRFSGRQFSNSRSEMNVSTLELGDSALYLCASSASGTRNQPQHFGDGTRLSIL.

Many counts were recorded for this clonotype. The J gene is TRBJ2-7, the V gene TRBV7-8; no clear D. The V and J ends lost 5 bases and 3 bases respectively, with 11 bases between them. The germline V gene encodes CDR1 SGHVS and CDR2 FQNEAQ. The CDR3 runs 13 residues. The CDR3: CASSLDGFYEQYF. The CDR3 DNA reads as TGTGCCAGCAGCCTGGACGGGTTCTACGAGCAGTACTTC.

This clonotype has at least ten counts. CDR3 sequence: CSVVPGGTEAFF. CDR3 sequence (DNA): TGCAGCGTTGTTCCAGGGGGAACTGAAGCTTTCTTT. This chain links TRBV29-1 with TRBJ1-1, with 7 bases that match TRBD1. V lost 4 bases to trimming and J lost 5 bases; unmatched junction nucleotides: 4. The germline CDR1 and CDR2 sequences are SQVTM and ANQGSEA. This CDR3 spans 12 amino acids.

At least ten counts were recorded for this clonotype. CDR3: CAISESGATQYF. CDR3 bases: TGTGCCATCAGTGAGTCAGGGGCTACGCAGTATTTT. The chain joins TRBV10-3 to TRBJ2-3, with D perhaps matching TRBD1 (5 bases). Looked up from germline, CDR1 is ENHRY and CDR2 is SYGVKD. This CDR3 has 12 residues. V dropped 0 bases and J dropped 8 bases, with 6 bases sitting between them.

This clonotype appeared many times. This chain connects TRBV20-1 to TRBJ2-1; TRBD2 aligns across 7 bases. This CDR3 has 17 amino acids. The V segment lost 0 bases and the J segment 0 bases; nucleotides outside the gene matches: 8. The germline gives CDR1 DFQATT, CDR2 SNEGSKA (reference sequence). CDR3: CSARDLTSAHSYNEQFF. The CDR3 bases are TGCAGTGCTAGAGATCTAACTAGCGCCCACTCCTACAATGAGCAGTTCTTC.

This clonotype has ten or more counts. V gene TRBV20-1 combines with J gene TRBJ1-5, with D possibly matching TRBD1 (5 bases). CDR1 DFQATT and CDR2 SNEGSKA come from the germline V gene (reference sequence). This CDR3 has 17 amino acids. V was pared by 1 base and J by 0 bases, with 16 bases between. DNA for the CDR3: TGCAGTGCTAGAGGCCAGGGTCCTCGGAATAGCAATCAGCCCCAGCATTTT. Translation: CSARGQGPRNSNQPQHF.

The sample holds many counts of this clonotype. Here the CDR3 reads CASRAGATEAFF. The CDR3 DNA reads TGTGCCAGCCGCGCGGGGGCTACTGAAGCTTTCTTT. This sequence joins TRBV6-5 and TRBJ1-1, with a weak D call TRBD1 (6 bases). Germline loops: CDR1 MNHEY, CDR2 SVGAGI. The ends were cut back, 8 bases at V and 5 bases at J, with 12 bases in the middle. There are 12 residues in the CDR3.

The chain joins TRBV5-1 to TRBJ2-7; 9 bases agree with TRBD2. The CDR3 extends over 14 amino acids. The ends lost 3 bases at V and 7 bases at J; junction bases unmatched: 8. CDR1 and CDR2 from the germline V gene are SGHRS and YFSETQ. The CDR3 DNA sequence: TGCGCCAGCAGCTGGACTAGCGCGCTTAAGGAGCAGTACTTC. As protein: CASSWTSALKEQYF.

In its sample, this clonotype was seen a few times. The CDR3 here is CASSSSGGNQPQHF. The CDR3, as DNA: TGTGCCAGCAGTTCGTCCGGGGGCAATCAGCCCCAGCATTTT. V usage is TRBV6-5 and J usage is TRBJ1-5; D is uncertain. The CDR3 is 14 amino acids. Per the germline V gene, CDR1 is MNHEY and CDR2 is SVGAGI. The V end lost 4 bases, the J end lost 2 bases, and 9 bases lay between the germline ends.

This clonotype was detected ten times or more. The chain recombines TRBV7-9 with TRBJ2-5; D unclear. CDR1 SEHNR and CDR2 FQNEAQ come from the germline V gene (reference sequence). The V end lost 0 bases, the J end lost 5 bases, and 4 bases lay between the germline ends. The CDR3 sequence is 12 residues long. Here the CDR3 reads CASSLAQETQYF. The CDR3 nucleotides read TGTGCCAGCAGCTTAGCGCAGGAGACCCAGTACTTC. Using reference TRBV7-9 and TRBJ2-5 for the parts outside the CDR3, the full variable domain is DTGVSQNPRHKITKRGQNVTFRCDPISEHNRLYWYRQTLGQGPEFLTYFQNEAQLEKSRLLSDRFSAERPKGSFSTLEIQRTEQGDSAMYLCASSLAQETQYFGPGTRLLVL.

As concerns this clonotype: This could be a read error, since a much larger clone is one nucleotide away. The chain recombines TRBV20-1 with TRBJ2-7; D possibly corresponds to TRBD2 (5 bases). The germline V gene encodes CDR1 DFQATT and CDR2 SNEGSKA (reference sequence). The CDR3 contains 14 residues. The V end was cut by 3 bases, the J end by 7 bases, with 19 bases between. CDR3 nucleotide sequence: TGCAGTGCTAGTAATAGCGAAGGTCTTAAAGAGCAGTACTTC. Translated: CSASNSEGLKEQYF.

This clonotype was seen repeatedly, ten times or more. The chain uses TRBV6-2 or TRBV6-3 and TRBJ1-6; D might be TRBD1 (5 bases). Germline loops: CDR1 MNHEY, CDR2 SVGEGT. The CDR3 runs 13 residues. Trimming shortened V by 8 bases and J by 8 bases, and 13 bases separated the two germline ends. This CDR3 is CASVPMGDSPLHF. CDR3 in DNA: TGTGCCAGCGTGCCCATGGGGGATTCACCCCTCCACTTT.

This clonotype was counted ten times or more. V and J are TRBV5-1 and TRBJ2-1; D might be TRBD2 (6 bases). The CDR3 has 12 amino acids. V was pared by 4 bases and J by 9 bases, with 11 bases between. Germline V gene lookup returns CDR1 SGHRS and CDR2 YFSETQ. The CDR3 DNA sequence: TGCGCCAGCAGCCCCGGGACTCCTGAGCAGTTCTTC. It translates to CASSPGTPEQFF.

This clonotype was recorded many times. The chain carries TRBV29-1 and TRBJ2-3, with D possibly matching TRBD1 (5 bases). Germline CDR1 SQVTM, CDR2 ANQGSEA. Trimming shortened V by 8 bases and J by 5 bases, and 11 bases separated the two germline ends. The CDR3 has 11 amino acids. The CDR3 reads CSPKQGDTQYF. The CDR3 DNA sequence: TGCAGCCCCAAGCAGGGAGATACGCAGTATTTT.

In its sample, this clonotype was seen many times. The CDR3 region has the DNA TGCGCCAGCAGCCCTCTGGGGGGGCAAACTGGAAACACCATATATTTT. Amino acids: CASSPLGGQTGNTIYF. V gene TRBV5-1 combines with J gene TRBJ1-3; TRBD1 might be the D (6 bases). The CDR3 is 16 amino acids. Trimming took off 4 bases at V and 2 bases at J, with 16 bases between the two ends. Per germline, CDR1 SGHRS and CDR2 YFSETQ.

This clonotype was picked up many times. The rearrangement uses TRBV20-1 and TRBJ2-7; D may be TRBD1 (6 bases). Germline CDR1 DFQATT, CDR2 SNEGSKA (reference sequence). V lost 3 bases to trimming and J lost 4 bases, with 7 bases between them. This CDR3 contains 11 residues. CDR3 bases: TGCAGTGCTAGGGACAGTTACGAGCAGTACTTC. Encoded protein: CSARDSYEQYF.

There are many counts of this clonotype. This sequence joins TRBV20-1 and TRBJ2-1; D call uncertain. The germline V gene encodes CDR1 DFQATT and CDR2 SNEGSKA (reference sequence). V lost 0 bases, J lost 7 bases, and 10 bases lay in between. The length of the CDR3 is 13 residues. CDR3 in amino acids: CSARDNRNNEQFF. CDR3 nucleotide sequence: TGCAGTGCTAGAGATAACAGAAATAATGAGCAGTTCTTC.

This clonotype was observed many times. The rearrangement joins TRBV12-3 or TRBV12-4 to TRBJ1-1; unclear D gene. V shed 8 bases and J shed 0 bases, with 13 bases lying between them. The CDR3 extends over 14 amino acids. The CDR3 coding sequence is TGTGCCAGCGTTCGAGACCCCGTGAACACTGAAGCTTTCTTT. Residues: CASVRDPVNTEAFF.

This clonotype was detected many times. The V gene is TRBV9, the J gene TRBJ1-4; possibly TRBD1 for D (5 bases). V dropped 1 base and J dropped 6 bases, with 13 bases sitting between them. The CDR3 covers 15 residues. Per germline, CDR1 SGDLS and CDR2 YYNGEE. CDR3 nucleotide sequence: TGTGCCAGCAGCGTAAGCGTGGGGCAGGATGAAAAACTGTTTTTT. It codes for CASSVSVGQDEKLFF.

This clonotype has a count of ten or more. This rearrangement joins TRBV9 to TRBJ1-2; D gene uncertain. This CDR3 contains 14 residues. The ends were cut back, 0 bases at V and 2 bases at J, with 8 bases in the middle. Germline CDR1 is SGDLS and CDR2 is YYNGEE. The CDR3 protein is CASSVVPENYGYTF. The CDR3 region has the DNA TGTGCCAGCAGCGTAGTCCCGGAGAACTATGGCTACACCTTC.

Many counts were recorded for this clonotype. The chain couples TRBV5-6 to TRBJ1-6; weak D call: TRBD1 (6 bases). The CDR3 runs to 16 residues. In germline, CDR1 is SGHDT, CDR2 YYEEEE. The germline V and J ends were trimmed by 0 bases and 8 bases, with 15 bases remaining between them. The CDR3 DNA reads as TGTGCCAGCAGCTTGGCCGGAACAGGGTACGATTCACCCCTCCACTTT. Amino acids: CASSLAGTGYDSPLHF. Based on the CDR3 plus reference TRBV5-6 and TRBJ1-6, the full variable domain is DAGVTQSPTHLIKTRGQQVTLRCSPKSGHDTVSWYQQALGQGPQFIFQYYEEEERQRGNFPDRFSGHQFPNYSSELNVNALLLGDSALYLCASSLAGTGYDSPLHFGNGTRLTVT.

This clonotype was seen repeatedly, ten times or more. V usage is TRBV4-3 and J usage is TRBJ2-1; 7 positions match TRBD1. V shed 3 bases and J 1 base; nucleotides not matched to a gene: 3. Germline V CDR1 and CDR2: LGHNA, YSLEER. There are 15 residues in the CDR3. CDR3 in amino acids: CASSHGTASYNEQFF. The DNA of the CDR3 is TGCGCCAGCAGCCACGGGACAGCTTCCTACAATGAGCAGTTCTTC.

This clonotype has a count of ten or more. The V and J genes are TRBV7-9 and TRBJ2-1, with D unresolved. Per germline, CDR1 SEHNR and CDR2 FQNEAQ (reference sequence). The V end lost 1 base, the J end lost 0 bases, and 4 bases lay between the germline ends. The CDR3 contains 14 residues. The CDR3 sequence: CASSLVSSYNEQFF. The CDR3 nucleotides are TGTGCCAGCAGCTTAGTAAGCTCCTACAATGAGCAGTTCTTC.

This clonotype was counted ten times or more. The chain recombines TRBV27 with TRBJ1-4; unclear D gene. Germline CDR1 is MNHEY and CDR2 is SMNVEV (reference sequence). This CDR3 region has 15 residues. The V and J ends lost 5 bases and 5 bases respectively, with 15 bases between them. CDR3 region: CASSTPTPPNEKLFF. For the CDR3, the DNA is TGTGCCAGCAGTACTCCCACACCTCCCAATGAAAAACTGTTTTTT.

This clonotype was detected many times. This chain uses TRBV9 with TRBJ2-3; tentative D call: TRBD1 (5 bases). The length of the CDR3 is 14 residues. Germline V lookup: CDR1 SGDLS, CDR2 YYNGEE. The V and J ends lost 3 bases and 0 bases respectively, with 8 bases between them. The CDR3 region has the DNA TGTGCCAGCAGCGCAGGGCCTAGCACAGATACGCAGTATTTT. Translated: CASSAGPSTDTQYF.

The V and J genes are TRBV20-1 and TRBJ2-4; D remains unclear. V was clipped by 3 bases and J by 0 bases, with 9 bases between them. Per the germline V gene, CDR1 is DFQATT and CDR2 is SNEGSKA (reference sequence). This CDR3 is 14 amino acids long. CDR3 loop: CSASRSLAKNIQYF. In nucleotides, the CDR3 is TGCAGTGCTAGTAGGTCCTTAGCCAAAAACATTCAGTACTTC.